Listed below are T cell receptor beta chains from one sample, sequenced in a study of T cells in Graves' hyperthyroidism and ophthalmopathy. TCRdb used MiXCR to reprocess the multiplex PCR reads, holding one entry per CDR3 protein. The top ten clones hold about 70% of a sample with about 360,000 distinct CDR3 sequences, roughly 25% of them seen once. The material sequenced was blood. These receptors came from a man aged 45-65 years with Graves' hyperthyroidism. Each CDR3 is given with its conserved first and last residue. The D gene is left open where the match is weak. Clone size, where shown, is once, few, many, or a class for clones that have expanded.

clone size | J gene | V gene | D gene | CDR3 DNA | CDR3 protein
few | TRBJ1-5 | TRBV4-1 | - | TGCGCCAGCAGCCAAGATGAACAGTGGGATCAGCCCCAGCATTTT | CASSQDEQWDQPQHF
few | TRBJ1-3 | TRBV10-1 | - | TGCGCCAGCAGTGAGTCGGGATCCGGAAACACCATATATTTT | CASSESGSGNTIYF
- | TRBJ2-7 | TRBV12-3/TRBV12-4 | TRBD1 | TGTGCCAGCAGTTCGGGACAGGGGCTCACCTACGAGCAGTACTTC | CASSSGQGLTYEQYF
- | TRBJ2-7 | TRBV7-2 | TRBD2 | TGTGCCAGCAGCTGGGCTAGCGGGAGTTACGAGCAGTACTTC | CASSWASGSYEQYF
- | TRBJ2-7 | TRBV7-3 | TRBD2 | TGTGCCAGCAGTGACGGCGGGACTAGCGGGAAATACAATGAGCAGTACTTC | CASSDGGTSGKYNEQYF
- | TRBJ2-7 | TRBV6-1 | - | TGTGCCAGCAGTCCCATAGCCCCGTTTTACGAGCAGTACTTC | CASSPIAPFYEQYF
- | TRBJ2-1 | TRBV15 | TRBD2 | TGTGCCACCAGCAGAGGACTAGCGGGAGGGGACGAGCAGTTCTTC | CATSRGLAGGDEQFF
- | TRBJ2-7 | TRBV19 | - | TGTGCCAGTAGTATGACCGGTAATTCCTACGAGCAGTACTTC | CASSMTGNSYEQYF
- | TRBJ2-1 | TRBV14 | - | TGTGCCAGCAGCCACCCTGGACTTTACGATGAGCAGTTCTTC | CASSHPGLYDEQFF
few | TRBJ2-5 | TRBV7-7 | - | TGTGCCAGCGGCGACAATGCGAGGGGGACCCAGTACTTC | CASGDNARGTQYF
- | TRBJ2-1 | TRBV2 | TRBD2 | TGTGCCAGCAGTGAAGCGCTGGCGGGAGGGCCGTTTGGCAATGAGCAGTTCTTC | CASSEALAGGPFGNEQFF
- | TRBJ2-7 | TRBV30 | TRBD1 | TGTGCCTGGAGTATCTGGGACAGGGGCTACGAGCAGTACTTC | CAWSIWDRGYEQYF
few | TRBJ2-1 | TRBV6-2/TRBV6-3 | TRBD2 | TGTGCCAGCAGTAATTATTCTAGCGGGAGAATCAATGAGCAGTTCTTC | CASSNYSSGRINEQFF
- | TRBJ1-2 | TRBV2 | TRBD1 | TGTGCCAGCAAGGGACAGAATATCCTCCTCCCCACCTTC | CASKGQNILLPTF
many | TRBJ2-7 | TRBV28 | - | TGTGCCAGCAGTTTGGCTTACAGGGCTTACGAGCAGTACTTC | CASSLAYRAYEQYF
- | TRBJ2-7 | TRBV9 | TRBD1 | TGTGCCAGCAGCCTATCGACAGGGGTCGACGAGCAGTACTTC | CASSLSTGVDEQYF
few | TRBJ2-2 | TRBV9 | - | TGTGCCAGCAGCCCCCGTGGGGGGCGAAACACCGGGGAGCTGTTTTTT | CASSPRGGRNTGELFF
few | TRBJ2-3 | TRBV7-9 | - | TGTGCCAGCAGCTCGAACATGCGGGCTAGCAGCACAGATACGCAGTATTTT | CASSSNMRASSTDTQYF
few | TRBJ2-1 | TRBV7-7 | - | TGTGCTAGCAGCCGAACATACGACAATGAGCAGTTCTTC | CASSRTYDNEQFF
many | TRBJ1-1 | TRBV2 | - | TGTGCCAGCATCGAAGGGGCTGAAGCTTTCTTT | CASIEGAEAFF
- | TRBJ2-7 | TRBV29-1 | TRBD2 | TGCAGCGTTGATACTAGCGGAGCCTACGAGCAGTACTTC | CSVDTSGAYEQYF
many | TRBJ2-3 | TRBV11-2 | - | TGTGCCAGCAGCTTAGCGGCCTTGACTTCGGATACGCAGTATTTT | CASSLAALTSDTQYF
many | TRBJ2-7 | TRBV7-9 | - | TGTGCCAGCAGCTTGGAGGGTTTCGAGCAGTACTTC | CASSLEGFEQYF
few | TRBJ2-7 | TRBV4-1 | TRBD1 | TGCGCCAGCAGCCCACGCCCCGGGACAGGGTTCGACGAGCAGTACTTC | CASSPRPGTGFDEQYF
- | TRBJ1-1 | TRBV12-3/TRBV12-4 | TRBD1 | TGTGCCAGCAGTTTCGGACAGGGGGCTTTGGCTTTCTTT | CASSFGQGALAFF
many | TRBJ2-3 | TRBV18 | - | TGTGCCAGCAGCCCTACGGGAGATACGCAGTATTTT | CASSPTGDTQYF
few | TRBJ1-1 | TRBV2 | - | TGTGCCAGCAGGGGGGGGCGGGCTTACACTGAAGCTTTCTTT | CASRGGRAYTEAFF
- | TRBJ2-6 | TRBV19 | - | TGTGCCAGTAGTATAGATCACAGGACAGTCAGCTCTGGGGCCAACGTCCTGACTTTC | CASSIDHRTVSSGANVLTF
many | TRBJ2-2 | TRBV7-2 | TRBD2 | TGTGCCAGCAGCCTAGCGGGAGGGAACACCGGGGAGCTGTTTTTT | CASSLAGGNTGELFF
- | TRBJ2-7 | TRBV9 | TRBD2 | TGTGCCAGCAGCGTAGATCCAACTAGCGGGACCTACGAGCAGTACTTC | CASSVDPTSGTYEQYF
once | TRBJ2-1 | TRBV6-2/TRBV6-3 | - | TGTGCCAGCAGTTACCATCTCTCCCCCCGTGTGAGCTCCTACAATGAGCAGTTCTTC | CASSYHLSPRVSSYNEQFF
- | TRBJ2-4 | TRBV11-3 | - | TGTGCCAGCAGCCCTGGGCAGGGTATGGCCAAAAACATTCAGTACTTC | CASSPGQGMAKNIQYF
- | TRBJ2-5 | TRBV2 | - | TGTGCCAGCAGTGACAGGGTGGAGACCCAGTACTTC | CASSDRVETQYF
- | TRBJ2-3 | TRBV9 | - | TGTGCCAGCAGCCCATATCCTTCCCCGGATACGCAGTATTTT | CASSPYPSPDTQYF
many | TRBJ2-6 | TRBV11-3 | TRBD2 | TGTGCCAGCAGCGCCGGGACTAGCATCCGCCCTGGGGCCAACGTCCTGACTTTC | CASSAGTSIRPGANVLTF
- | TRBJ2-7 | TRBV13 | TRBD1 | TGTGCCAGCAGGCGGACAGGGGGCTCCTACGAGCAGTACTTC | CASRRTGGSYEQYF
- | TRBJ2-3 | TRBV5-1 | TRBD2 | TGCGCCAGCAGCCCCGTTCCCGGGAGGGTAACAGATACGCAGTATTTT | CASSPVPGRVTDTQYF
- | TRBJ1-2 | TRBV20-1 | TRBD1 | TGCAGTGCTTCCCGGACCAGGGGGCTCTATGGCTACACCTTC | CSASRTRGLYGYTF
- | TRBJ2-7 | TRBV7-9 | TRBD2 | TGTGCCAGCAGCTCCCCCAAGGCGGGAGGCCACGAGCAGTACTTC | CASSSPKAGGHEQYF
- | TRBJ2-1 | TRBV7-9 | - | TGTGCCAGCAGCTTGCGCCCGGGGAGCTCCTACAATGAGCAGTTCTTC | CASSLRPGSSYNEQFF
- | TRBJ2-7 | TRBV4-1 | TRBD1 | TGCGCCAGCAGCCAAGATCACAGGGGGGACGAGCAGTACTTC | CASSQDHRGDEQYF
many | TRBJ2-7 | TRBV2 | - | TGTGCCAGCAGTCGATACGAGCAGTACTTC | CASSRYEQYF
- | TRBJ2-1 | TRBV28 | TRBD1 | TGTGCCATCACCGACGGGACAGGGGGCTACAATGAGCAGTTCTTC | CAITDGTGGYNEQFF
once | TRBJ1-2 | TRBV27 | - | TGTGCCAGCAGTTCCCACAGGCCAGAACGGGGCTATGGCTACACCTTC | CASSSHRPERGYGYTF
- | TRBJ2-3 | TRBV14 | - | TGTGCCAGCAGCCGGCCGGAGGCCACAGATACGCAGTATTTT | CASSRPEATDTQYF
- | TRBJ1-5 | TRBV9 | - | TGTGCCAGCAGCCCAAACAGGGTCCAACACTATAGCAATCAGCCCCAGCATTTT | CASSPNRVQHYSNQPQHF
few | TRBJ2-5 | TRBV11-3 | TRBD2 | TGTGCCAGCAGCTTAGTAGCGGGAGGAATAGGAGAGACCCAGTACTTC | CASSLVAGGIGETQYF
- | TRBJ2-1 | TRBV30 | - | TGTGCCTGGAGCAGGGACGGAGGGAATGAGCAGTTCTTC | CAWSRDGGNEQFF
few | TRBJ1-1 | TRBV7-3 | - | TGTGCCAGCAGCGCAGCAGGGTCGAGCACTGAAGCTTTCTTT | CASSAAGSSTEAFF
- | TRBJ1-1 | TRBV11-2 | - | TGTGCCAGCAGCTTGCCAGGGCGAGCCACTGAAGCTTTCTTT | CASSLPGRATEAFF
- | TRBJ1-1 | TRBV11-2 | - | TGTGCCAGCACCACGACAGAGTATTTGAAAGCTTTCTTT | CASTTTEYLKAFF
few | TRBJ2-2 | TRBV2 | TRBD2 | TGTGCCAGCAGGCGGGGGGGACTAGCTGTGAACACCGGGGAGCTGTTTTTT | CASRRGGLAVNTGELFF
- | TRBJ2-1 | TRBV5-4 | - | TGTGCCAGCAGCTTCGTTTTAGCGCCCAACAATGAGCAGTTCTTC | CASSFVLAPNNEQFF
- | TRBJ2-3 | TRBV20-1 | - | TGCAGTGCTAGGGGTGGCACAGATACGCAGTATTTT | CSARGGTDTQYF